The T cell receptor (beta chain) under discussion was sequenced for a study of blood T cell repertoires in COVID-19. About the study: Sites in the United States, Italy and Spain provided acute and convalescent COVID-19 samples. PBMCs, B-cell-depleted T cells, or T cells were the source of the cDNA or gDNA that made up the material.

The CDR3 has 15 residues. Germline CDR1 SGDLS, CDR2 YYNGEE. With V trimmed by 4 bases and J by 2 bases, 4 bases remained unmatched. Authors' data handling: How many nucleated cells were present was estimated from reference gene primer amplification. Assay: immunoSEQ multiplex PCR; the TCRdb copy retains only in-frame clones and omits some. V and J calls and clone size are as listed in that table; D and trimming were resolved from the DNA. The sample records roughly 300,000 clones, approximately 89% being singletons. Sequenced: peripheral blood. The genes are TRBV9 and TRBJ2-3; 10 bases fit TRBD2. The clonotype comes from a woman between 45 and 65 years old who had recovered from COVID-19. The CDR3 is CASSILAGNTDTQYF. The CDR3 coding sequence is TGTGCCAGCAGCATACTAGCGGGGAACACAGATACGCAGTATTTT.